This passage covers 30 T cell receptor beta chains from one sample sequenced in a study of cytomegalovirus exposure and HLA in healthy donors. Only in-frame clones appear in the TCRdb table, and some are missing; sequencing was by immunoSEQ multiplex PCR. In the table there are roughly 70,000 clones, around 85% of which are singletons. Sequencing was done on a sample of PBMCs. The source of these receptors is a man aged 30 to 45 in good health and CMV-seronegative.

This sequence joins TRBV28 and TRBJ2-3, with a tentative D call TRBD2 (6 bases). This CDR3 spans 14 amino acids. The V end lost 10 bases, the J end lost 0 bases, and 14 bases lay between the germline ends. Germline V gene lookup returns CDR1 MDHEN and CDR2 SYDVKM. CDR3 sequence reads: CATCWGVSTDTQYF. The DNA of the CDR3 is TGTGCCACATGTTGGGGGGTGAGCACAGATACGCAGTATTTT. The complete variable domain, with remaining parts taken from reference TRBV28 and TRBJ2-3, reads DVKVTQSSRYLVKRTGEKVFLECVQDMDHENMFWYRQDPGLGLRLIYFSYDVKMKEKGDIPEGYSVSREKKERFSLILESASTNQTSMYLCATCWGVSTDTQYFGPGTRLTVL.

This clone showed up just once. This chain's CDR3 is CASSYTGTSGSEQFF. The DNA for the CDR3 is TGCGCCAGCAGTTATACCGGGACTAGCGGCTCCGAGCAGTTCTTC. The chain joins TRBV5-1 to TRBJ2-1, with TRBD2 matching over 11 bases. The germline CDR1 and CDR2 sequences are SGHRS and YFSETQ. The CDR3 loop spans 15 amino acids. With V trimmed by 5 bases and J by 10 bases, 11 bases remained unmatched.

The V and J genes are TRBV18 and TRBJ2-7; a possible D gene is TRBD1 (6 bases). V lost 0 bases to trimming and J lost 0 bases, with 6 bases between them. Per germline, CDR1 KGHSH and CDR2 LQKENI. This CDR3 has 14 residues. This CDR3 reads CASSPPDSSYEQYV. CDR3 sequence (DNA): TGTGCCAGCTCACCACCGGACAGCTCCTACGAGCAGTACGTC.

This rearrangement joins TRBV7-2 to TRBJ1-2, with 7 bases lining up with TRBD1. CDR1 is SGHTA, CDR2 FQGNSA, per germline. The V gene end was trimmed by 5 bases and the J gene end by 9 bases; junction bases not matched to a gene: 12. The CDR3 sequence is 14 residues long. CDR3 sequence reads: CASSPLNRGGSYTF. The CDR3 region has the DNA TGTGCCAGCAGCCCACTCAACAGGGGCGGCAGCTACACCTTC.

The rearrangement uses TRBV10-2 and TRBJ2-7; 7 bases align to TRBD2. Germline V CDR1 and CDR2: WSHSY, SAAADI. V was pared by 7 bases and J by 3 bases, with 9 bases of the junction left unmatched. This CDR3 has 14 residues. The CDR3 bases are TGCGCCAGCACCCCCGGGGCGGGGGACTACGAGCAGTACGTC. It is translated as CASTPGAGDYEQYV.

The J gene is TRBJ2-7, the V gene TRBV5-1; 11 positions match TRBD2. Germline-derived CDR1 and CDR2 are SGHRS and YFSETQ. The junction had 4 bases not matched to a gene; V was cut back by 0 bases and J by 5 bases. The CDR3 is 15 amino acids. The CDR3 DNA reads TGCGCCAGCAGCTTGGATGGACTAGCGGGTAACGAGCAGTACTTC. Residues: CASSLDGLAGNEQYF. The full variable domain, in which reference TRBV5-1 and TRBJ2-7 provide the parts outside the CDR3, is KAGVTQTPRYLIKTRGQQVTLSCSPISGHRSVSWYQQTPGQGLQFLFEYFSETQRNKGNFPGRFSGRQFSNSRSEMNVSTLELGDSALYLCASSLDGLAGNEQYFGPGTRLTVT.

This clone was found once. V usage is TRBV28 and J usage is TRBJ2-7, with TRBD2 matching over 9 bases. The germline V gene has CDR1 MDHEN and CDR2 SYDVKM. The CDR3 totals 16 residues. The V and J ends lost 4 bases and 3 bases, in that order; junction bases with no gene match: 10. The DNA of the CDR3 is TGTGCCAGCAGTTCCCTAGTGGGACTAGCAAACTACGAGCAGTACTTC. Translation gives CASSSLVGLANYEQYF.

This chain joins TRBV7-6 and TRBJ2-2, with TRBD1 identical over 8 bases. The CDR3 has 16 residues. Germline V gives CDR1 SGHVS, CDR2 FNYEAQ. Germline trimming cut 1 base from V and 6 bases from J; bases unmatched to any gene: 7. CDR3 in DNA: TGTGCCAGCAGCTTAGGGGGCAGGGGGCTGCCCGGGGAGCTGTTTTTT. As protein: CASSLGGRGLPGELFF.

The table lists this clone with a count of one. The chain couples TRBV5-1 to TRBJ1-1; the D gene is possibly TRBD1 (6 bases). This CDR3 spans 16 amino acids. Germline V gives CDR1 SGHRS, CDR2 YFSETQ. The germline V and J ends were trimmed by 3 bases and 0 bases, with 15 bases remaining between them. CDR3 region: CASSSGESGMNTEAFF. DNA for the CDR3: TGCGCCAGCAGCTCAGGGGAGTCTGGGATGAACACTGAAGCTTTCTTT.

For the CDR3, the DNA is TGCGCCAGCAGCCAAGACGGGACTAGCGGCTACAATGAGCAGTTCTTC. Residues: CASSQDGTSGYNEQFF. The chain recombines TRBV4-3 with TRBJ2-1, with 11 bases that match TRBD2. With 0 bases clipped from V and 3 bases from J, the junction kept 1 base outside the gene matches. The CDR3 length is 16 residues. CDR1 is LGHNA, CDR2 YSLEER, per germline.

CDR3 coding DNA: TGTGCCAGCAGCAAGAGGGCCCAGGGGGAGACCTCTACCTACGAGCAGTACGTC. Translating gives CASSKRAQGETSTYEQYV. The V gene is TRBV21-1, the J gene TRBJ2-7; the table's TRBD1 call for D was not verified on the DNA. TRBV21-1 represents a pseudogene. The CDR3 consists of 18 residues.

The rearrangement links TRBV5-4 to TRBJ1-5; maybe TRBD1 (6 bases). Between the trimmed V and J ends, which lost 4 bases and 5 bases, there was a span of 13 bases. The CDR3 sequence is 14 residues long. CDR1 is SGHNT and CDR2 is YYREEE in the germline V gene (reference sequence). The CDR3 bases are TGTGCCAGCAGCCCAGGACAGTCCGATCAGCCCCAGCATTTT. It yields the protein CASSPGQSDQPQHF.

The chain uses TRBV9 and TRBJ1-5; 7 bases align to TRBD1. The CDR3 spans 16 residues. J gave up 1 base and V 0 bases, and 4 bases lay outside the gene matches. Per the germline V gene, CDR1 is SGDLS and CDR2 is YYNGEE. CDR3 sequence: CASSVGAGGSNQPQHF. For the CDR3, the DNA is TGTGCCAGCAGCGTAGGGGCAGGGGGGAGCAATCAGCCCCAGCATTTT.

CDR3 sequence reads: CASTPRGRNYGYTF. The CDR3 region has the DNA TGTGCCAGCACCCCACGAGGGAGAAACTATGGCTACACCTTC. This sequence joins TRBV6-5 and TRBJ1-2; unclear D gene. Trimming cost V 7 bases and J 2 bases, with 14 bases left between them. Germline V CDR1 and CDR2: MNHEY, SVGAGI. This CDR3 is 14 amino acids long.

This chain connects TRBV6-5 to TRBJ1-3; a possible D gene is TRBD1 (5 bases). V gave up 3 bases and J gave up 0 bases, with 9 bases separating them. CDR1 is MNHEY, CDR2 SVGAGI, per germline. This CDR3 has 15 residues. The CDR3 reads CASSYGAASGNTIYF. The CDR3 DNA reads TGTGCCAGCAGTTATGGGGCGGCCTCTGGAAACACCATATATTTT.

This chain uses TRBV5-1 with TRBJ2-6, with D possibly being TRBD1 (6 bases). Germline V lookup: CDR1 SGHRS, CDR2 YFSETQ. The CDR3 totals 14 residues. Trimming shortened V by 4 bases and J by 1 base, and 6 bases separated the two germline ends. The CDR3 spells CASSDRSGANVLTF. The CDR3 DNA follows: TGCGCCAGCAGCGACAGGTCTGGGGCCAACGTCCTGACTTTC.

The CDR3 is CASRESGVVYEQFF. The CDR3, as DNA: TGTGCCAGCAGGGAAAGCGGGGTGGTTTATGAGCAGTTCTTC. This rearrangement joins TRBV2 to TRBJ2-1, with TRBD2 identical over 7 bases. CDR3 length: 14 residues. The V gene's germline CDR1 is SNHLY and CDR2 FYNNEI. Losses at the gene ends were 6 bases for V and 8 bases for J; bases not matched to a gene: 10.

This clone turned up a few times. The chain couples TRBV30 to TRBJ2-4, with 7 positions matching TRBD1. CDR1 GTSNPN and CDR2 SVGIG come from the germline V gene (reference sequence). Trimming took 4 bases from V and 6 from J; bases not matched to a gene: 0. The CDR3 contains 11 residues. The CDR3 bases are TGTGCCTGGAACAGGGGAAACATTCAGTACTTC. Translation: CAWNRGNIQYF.

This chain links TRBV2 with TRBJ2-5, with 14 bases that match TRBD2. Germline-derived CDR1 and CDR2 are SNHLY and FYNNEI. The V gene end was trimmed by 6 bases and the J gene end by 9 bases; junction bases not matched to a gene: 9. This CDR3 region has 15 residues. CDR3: CASRGGLAGAGAQYF. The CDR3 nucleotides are TGTGCCAGCAGGGGGGGACTAGCGGGGGCCGGGGCCCAGTACTTC.

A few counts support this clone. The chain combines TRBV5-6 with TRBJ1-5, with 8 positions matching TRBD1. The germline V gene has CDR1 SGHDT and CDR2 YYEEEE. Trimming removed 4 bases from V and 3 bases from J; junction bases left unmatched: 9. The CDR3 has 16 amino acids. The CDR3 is CASSLIGQGDNQPQHF. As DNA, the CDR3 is TGTGCCAGCAGCCTCATCGGACAGGGCGACAATCAGCCCCAGCATTTT.

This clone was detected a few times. The CDR3 loop is CASSSSGYSNQPQHF. For the CDR3, the DNA is TGTGCCAGCAGCTCATCAGGATATAGCAATCAGCCCCAGCATTTT. The chain uses TRBV5-8 and TRBJ1-5, with no clear D. The V gene's germline CDR1 is SGHTS and CDR2 YDEGEE. Between the trimmed V and J ends, which lost 3 bases and 0 bases, there was a span of 10 bases. This CDR3 region has 15 residues. The full variable domain, rest sourced from reference TRBV5-8 and TRBJ1-5, is EAGVTQSPTHLIKTRGQQATLRCSPISGHTSVYWYQQALGLGLQFLLWYDEGEERNRGNFPPRFSGRQFPNYSSELNVNALELEDSALYLCASSSSGYSNQPQHFGDGTRLSIL.

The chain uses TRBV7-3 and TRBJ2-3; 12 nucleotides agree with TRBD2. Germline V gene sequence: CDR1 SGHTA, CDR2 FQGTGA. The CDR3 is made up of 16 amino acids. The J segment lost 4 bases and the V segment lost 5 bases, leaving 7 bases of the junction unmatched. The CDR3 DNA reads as TGTGCCAGCAGCGCTTCTAGCGGGGGGGTCCCAGATACGCAGTATTTT. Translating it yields CASSASSGGVPDTQYF.

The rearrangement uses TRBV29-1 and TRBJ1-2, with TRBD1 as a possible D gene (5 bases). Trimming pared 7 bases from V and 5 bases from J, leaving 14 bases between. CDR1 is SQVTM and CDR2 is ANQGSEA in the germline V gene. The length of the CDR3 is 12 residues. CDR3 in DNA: TGCAGCGCCACAGCCAGGGCGTATGGCTACACCTTC. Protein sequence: CSATARAYGYTF.

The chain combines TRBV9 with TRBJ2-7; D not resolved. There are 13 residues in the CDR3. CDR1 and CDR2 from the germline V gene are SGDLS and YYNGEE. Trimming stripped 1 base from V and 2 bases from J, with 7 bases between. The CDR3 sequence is CASSVTDTYEQYF. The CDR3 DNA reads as TGTGCCAGCAGCGTAACTGACACCTACGAGCAGTACTTC.

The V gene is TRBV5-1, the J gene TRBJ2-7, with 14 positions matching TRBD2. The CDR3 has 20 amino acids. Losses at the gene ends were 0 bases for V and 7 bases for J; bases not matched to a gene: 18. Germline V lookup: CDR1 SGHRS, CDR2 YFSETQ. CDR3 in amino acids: CASSLAPGTSGGLTAWEQYF. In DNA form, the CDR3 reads TGCGCCAGCAGCTTGGCCCCTGGGACTAGCGGGGGCCTCACGGCGTGGGAGCAGTACTTC.

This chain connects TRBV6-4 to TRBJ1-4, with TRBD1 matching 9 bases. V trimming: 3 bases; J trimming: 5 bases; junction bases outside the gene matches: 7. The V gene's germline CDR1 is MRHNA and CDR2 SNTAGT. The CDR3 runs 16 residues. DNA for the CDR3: TGTGCCAGCAGTGAAGGTCTTGGACAGGGGAATGAAAAACTGTTTTTT. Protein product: CASSEGLGQGNEKLFF.

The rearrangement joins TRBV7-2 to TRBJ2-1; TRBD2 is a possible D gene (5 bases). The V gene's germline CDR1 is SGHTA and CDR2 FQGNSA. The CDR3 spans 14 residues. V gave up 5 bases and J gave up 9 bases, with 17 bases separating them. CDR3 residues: CASSPRPPAGEQFF. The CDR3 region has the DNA TGTGCCAGCAGCCCCCGGCCACCGGCGGGTGAGCAGTTCTTC.

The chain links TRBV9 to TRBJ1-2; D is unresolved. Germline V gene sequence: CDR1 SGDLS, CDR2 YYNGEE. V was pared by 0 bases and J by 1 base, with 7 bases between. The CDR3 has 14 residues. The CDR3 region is CASSVDGVNYGYTF. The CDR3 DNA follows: TGTGCCAGCAGCGTAGACGGGGTTAACTATGGCTACACCTTC.

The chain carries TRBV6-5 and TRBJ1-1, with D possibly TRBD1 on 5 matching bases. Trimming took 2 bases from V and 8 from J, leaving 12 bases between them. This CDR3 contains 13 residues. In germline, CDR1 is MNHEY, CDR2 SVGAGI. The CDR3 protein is CASSYRGQREAFF. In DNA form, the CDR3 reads TGTGCCAGCAGTTACAGGGGCCAGAGGGAAGCTTTCTTT.

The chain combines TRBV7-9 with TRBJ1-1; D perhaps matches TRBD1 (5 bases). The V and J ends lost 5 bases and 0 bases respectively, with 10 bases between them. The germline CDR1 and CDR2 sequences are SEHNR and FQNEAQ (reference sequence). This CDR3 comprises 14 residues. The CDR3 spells CASSTAGLNTEAFF. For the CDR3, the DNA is TGTGCCAGCAGCACCGCAGGGTTGAACACTGAAGCTTTCTTT.